These 17 T cell receptor beta chains came from one sample sequenced in a study of vaccination effects on CD4 cells after COVID-19. Antigens of these TCRs are unknown. Viral peptide pools were used in the ViraFEST assay to expand antigen-specific CD4+ T cells, and sequencing came afterward. Once cultured for 10 to 11 days, the cells underwent separation to obtain CD4+ T cells. From March to December 2020, the person had a SARS-CoV-2 infection that was confirmed by PCR. Generated by immunoSEQ multiplex PCR, the TCRdb table keeps only in-frame clones and is missing some. The repertoire holds around 25,000 clones, with roughly two thirds as singletons. The material was CD4+ T cells from PBMCs cultured with SARS-CoV-2 spike peptides, obtained before COVID-19 vaccination. The source is a human donor who had a prior SARS-CoV-2 infection.

V is TRBV25-1 and J is TRBJ2-5; maybe TRBD1 (6 bases). CDR3 size: 14 residues. The germline CDR1 and CDR2 sequences are MGHDK and SYGVNS. V was trimmed by 7 bases and J by 2 bases, leaving 14 bases between them. The CDR3 nucleotides are TGTGCCAGCACCCCCAGGACAGATCAAGAGACCCAGTACTTC. Its translation is CASTPRTDQETQYF.

The V gene is TRBV6-2 or TRBV6-3, the J gene TRBJ1-1; D is ambiguous. V lost 0 bases and J lost 0, with 11 bases in between. There are 16 residues in the CDR3. Germline-derived CDR1 and CDR2 are MNHEY and SVGEGT. The CDR3 sequence is CASSYSTRDMNTEAFF. The CDR3 DNA sequence: TGTGCCAGCAGTTACTCGACTAGGGATATGAACACTGAAGCTTTCTTT.

The V call is TRBV11-2, the J call TRBJ1-4, with unresolved D. V lost 4 bases, J lost 8 bases, and 14 bases lay in between. Germline values: CDR1 SGHAT, CDR2 FQNNGV. The CDR3 extends over 14 amino acids. CDR3 residues: CASSSFTAEEKLFF. CDR3 DNA: TGTGCCAGCAGCTCCTTCACGGCCGAGGAAAAACTGTTTTTT.

The J gene is TRBJ2-2, the V gene TRBV2; D possibly corresponds to TRBD2 (5 bases). The germline CDR1 and CDR2 sequences are SNHLY and FYNNEI. This CDR3 region has 14 residues. With 7 bases removed from V and 1 base from J, the gap between germline ends came to 10 bases. For the CDR3, the DNA is TGTGCCAGCACCGGGGAGCTGAACACCGGGGAGCTGTTTTTT. It specifies CASTGELNTGELFF. Based on the CDR3 plus reference TRBV2 and TRBJ2-2, the full variable domain is EPEVTQTPSHQVTQMGQEVILRCVPISNHLYFYWYRQILGQKVEFLVSFYNNEISEKSEIFDDQFSVERPDGSNFTLKIRSTKLEDSAMYFCASTGELNTGELFFGEGSRLTVL.

This clone has just a few counts. This chain joins TRBV7-2 and TRBJ2-2, with TRBD1 identical over 11 bases. Trimming took 4 bases from V and 6 from J; bases not matched to a gene: 7. The germline V gene encodes CDR1 SGHTA and CDR2 FQGNSA. The CDR3 has 16 amino acids. Here the CDR3 DNA reads TGTGCCAGCAGCTACTCCGGGACAGGGGGTTCCGGGGAGCTGTTTTTT. This sequence encodes CASSYSGTGGSGELFF.

The rearrangement links TRBV2 to TRBJ2-5, with 7 nucleotides matching TRBD2. Germline lookup yields CDR1 SNHLY and CDR2 FYNNEI. J was trimmed by 5 bases and V by 7 bases; bases with no gene match: 10. This CDR3 comprises 14 residues. CDR3 sequence reads: CASKGGAWGETQYF. The CDR3 DNA reads TGTGCCAGCAAGGGAGGGGCCTGGGGTGAGACCCAGTACTTC.

V and J are TRBV20-1 and TRBJ1-2, with 9 positions matching TRBD1. The CDR3 length is 16 residues. The V gene's germline CDR1 is DFQATT and CDR2 SNEGSKA (reference sequence). V lost 3 bases and J lost 1; bases outside the gene matches: 9. The CDR3 protein is CSASRTGDWSNYGYTF. The DNA of the CDR3 is TGCAGTGCTAGTCGGACAGGGGATTGGAGTAACTATGGCTACACCTTC.

This clone was picked up one time. The V gene is TRBV12-5, the J gene TRBJ2-2; a possible D gene is TRBD1 (6 bases). Trimming stripped 6 bases from V and 5 bases from J, with 19 bases between. CDR3 length: 16 amino acids. Germline V gives CDR1 LGHNT, CDR2 FRNRAP. Here the CDR3 reads CASGDSGQGWTGELFF. The CDR3 bases are TGTGCTAGTGGCGATTCGGGGCAGGGGTGGACCGGGGAGCTGTTTTTT.

The chain couples TRBV6-5 to TRBJ2-3; D ambiguous. Germline CDR1 MNHEY, CDR2 SVGAGI. The CDR3 has 13 residues. The V gene lost 6 bases and the J gene lost 2 bases, with 9 bases spanning the gap. In DNA form, the CDR3 reads TGTGCCAGCAGGGGCTGGACCACAGATACGCAGTATTTT. Protein product: CASRGWTTDTQYF.

This chain links TRBV2 with TRBJ2-2; TRBD1 agrees at 7 bases. J lost 7 bases, V lost 6 bases, and 11 bases had no gene match. Germline V gives CDR1 SNHLY, CDR2 FYNNEI. This CDR3 has 15 amino acids. The CDR3 loop is CASRVEGAYGGELFF. Here the CDR3 DNA reads TGTGCCAGCAGGGTTGAGGGGGCGTATGGCGGGGAGCTGTTTTTT. Looking up the rest from reference TRBV2 and TRBJ2-2 gives the full variable domain: EPEVTQTPSHQVTQMGQEVILRCVPISNHLYFYWYRQILGQKVEFLVSFYNNEISEKSEIFDDQFSVERPDGSNFTLKIRSTKLEDSAMYFCASRVEGAYGGELFFGEGSRLTVL.

In this sample, this clone turned up a few times. The V and J genes are TRBV4-1 and TRBJ1-1; no firm D call. The V end was cut by 7 bases, the J end by 1 base, with 13 bases between. This CDR3 contains 14 residues. Germline CDR1 MGHRA, CDR2 YSYEKL. The CDR3 nucleotides read TGCGCCAGCACCCCCGACTGGGGGAACACTGAAGCTTTCTTT. This sequence encodes CASTPDWGNTEAFF.

The J gene is TRBJ2-7, the V gene TRBV6-6; 9 bases match TRBD1. In germline, CDR1 is MNHNY, CDR2 SVGAGI (reference sequence). The CDR3 has 14 residues. Losses at the gene ends were 5 bases for V and 2 bases for J; bases not matched to a gene: 4. CDR3 in amino acids: CASSETGGAYEQYF. The CDR3 DNA reads as TGTGCCAGCAGTGAGACAGGGGGAGCCTACGAGCAGTACTTC.

The chain links TRBV28 to TRBJ2-1, with 7 bases lining up with TRBD1. The CDR3 covers 14 residues. After removal of 3 bases from V and 1 base from J, the junction contained 0 bases not matched to a gene. Per germline, CDR1 MDHEN and CDR2 SYDVKM. CDR3 sequence: CASSFRGSYNEQFF. In DNA, the CDR3 is TGTGCCAGCAGTTTCAGGGGGTCCTACAATGAGCAGTTCTTC.

This clone was detected a few times. The chain uses TRBV6-5 and TRBJ2-7, with a possible D match to TRBD2 (6 bases). Germline loops: CDR1 MNHEY, CDR2 SVGAGI. Trimming cost V 6 bases and J 0 bases, with 15 bases left between them. This CDR3 region has 15 residues. CDR3 amino acids: CASRLLALSSYEQYF. DNA of the CDR3: TGTGCCAGCAGATTACTAGCCCTCAGCTCCTACGAGCAGTACTTC.

This clone has a handful of counts. This sequence joins TRBV9 and TRBJ2-7, with a possible D match to TRBD2 (7 bases). In germline, CDR1 is SGDLS, CDR2 YYNGEE. Deletions cut 0 bases from V and 3 bases from J, with 16 bases between. The CDR3 length is 16 residues. CDR3 in DNA: TGTGCCAGCAGCGTAGCCGGGGGGCAGGGGTTCTACGAGCAGTACTTC. Amino acid sequence: CASSVAGGQGFYEQYF.

This sequence joins TRBV4-1 and TRBJ1-2, with 7 bases matching TRBD1. CDR3 length equals 15 residues. Germline V CDR1 and CDR2: MGHRA, YSYEKL. Trimming took 1 base from V and 7 from J; bases not matched to a gene: 9. The CDR3 spells CASSQVERGPFGYTF. CDR3 coding DNA: TGCGCCAGCAGCCAAGTGGAAAGGGGGCCCTTTGGCTACACCTTC.

The chain recombines TRBV5-1 with TRBJ2-4; D tentatively fits TRBD1 or TRBD2 (5 bases each). Germline lookup yields CDR1 SGHRS and CDR2 YFSETQ. The CDR3 totals 18 residues. Trimming took 0 bases from V and 7 from J, leaving 23 bases between them. In DNA form, the CDR3 reads TGCGCCAGCAGCTTGGGACCGGTCCGGGGCAGGGTAACGAACATTCAGTACTTC. It specifies CASSLGPVRGRVTNIQYF. Combining the CDR3 with reference TRBV5-1 and TRBJ2-4 gives the whole variable domain KAGVTQTPRYLIKTRGQQVTLSCSPISGHRSVSWYQQTPGQGLQFLFEYFSETQRNKGNFPGRFSGRQFSNSRSEMNVSTLELGDSALYLCASSLGPVRGRVTNIQYFGAGTRLSVL.